This T cell receptor beta chain was sequenced during a study of cytomegalovirus exposure and HLA in healthy donors. General study findings and limits: Published work reported that the classifier diagnosed cytomegalovirus status with high specificity and sensitivity. Association of a missense DCLRE1C variant with TCR beta V- and J-gene trimming was reported in a later analysis. It is likely that the observed cluster of highly shared sequence variants was a sequencing artifact.

As to this clone: Its antigen is unknown.

It was with 60 Vbeta and 13 Jbeta primers that the PCR ran. TCRdb keeps only in-frame clones here, not all; method: immunoSEQ multiplex PCR. The sample records about 190,000 clones, approximately 86% being singletons. This CDR3 region has 14 residues. Germline V gene sequence: CDR1 SGHDT, CDR2 YYEEEE. V lost 3 bases and J lost 5, with 14 bases in between. Healthy donors of bone marrow made up the group. The source material was PBMCs. V and J are TRBV5-6 and TRBJ1-1; possible D gene TRBD1, 5 bases. This receptor was obtained from a woman in her thirties in good health and CMV-seronegative. CDR3 in amino acids: CASSWFGAMTEAFF. DNA of the CDR3: TGTGCCAGCAGCTGGTTTGGGGCTATGACTGAAGCTTTCTTT.